This T cell receptor (beta chain) was found in a study of Ad26.COV2.S vaccination and SARS-CoV-2 variants. Study background: Intramuscular Ad26.COV2.S doses were given once or twice, 56 days apart.

The CDR3 runs to 15 residues. Trimming cost V 3 bases and J 2 bases; bases outside gene matches: 5. Germline CDR1 is DFQATT and CDR2 is SNEGSKA (reference sequence). Produced via immunoSEQ multiplex PCR; TCRdb's table is partial and in-frame only. The sample lists around 450,000 clones, around 91% seen once, with 4.3% in the top ten. This sample's treatment: around 19 received Ad26.COV2.S at low or high dose, single or two shots; roughly five received placebo; per-sample allocation not given. Repertoires come from day 63 after the first vaccine or placebo injection. This clonotype was sampled from a person between 18 and 60 years old who received the Ad26.COV2.S COVID-19 vaccine or a placebo. Here the sequenced sample was peripheral blood, taken in a trial of Ad26.COV2.S vaccine versus placebo. The chain couples TRBV20-1 to TRBJ2-3; 10 bases map to TRBD2. In DNA form, the CDR3 reads TGCAGTGCTAGTTATAGCGGGAGGTTCACAGATACGCAGTATTTT. It specifies CSASYSGRFTDTQYF.